This section outlines one T cell receptor beta chain sequence together with its context. Its antigen is not known. This sample was taken from a study of shared clonotypes between healthy human individuals. The germline gives CDR1 SEHNR, CDR2 FQNEAQ (reference sequence). This CDR3 contains 14 residues. The V segment lost 1 base and the J segment 3 bases; nucleotides outside the gene matches: 1. In the original analysis: Junction-only sequences without quality scores were provided by ImmunoSEQ, so filtering was different. This table comes from immunoSEQ multiplex PCR, and its TCRdb copy is limited to in-frame clones, with some not included. D and trimming were read from the DNA, whereas the V and J calls and clone size are those reported in that table. Found here are about 1.5 million clones, around 98% of them singletons; the top ten hold 0.45%. General observations from the study: Estimated clonotype richness was generally higher in naive than memory subsets.

This chain uses TRBV7-9 with TRBJ2-5, with 8 nucleotides matching TRBD1. This TCR was recovered from a young man in good health. Specimen: naive CD4+ T cells sorted from blood. The subset here: CD45RA+ positively selected. CDR3 bases: TGTGCCAGCAGCTTAGGACAGGGGAAAGAGACCCAGTACTTC. Amino acid sequence: CASSLGQGKETQYF.